Below, one T cell receptor (beta chain) is given with its context. Antigen unknown. This entry comes from a study of shared clonotypes between healthy human individuals. Produced via immunoSEQ multiplex PCR; TCRdb's table is partial and in-frame only. The sample holds about 1.5 million clones, over 95% seen once. Overall study results and limits: Non-shared clonotypes were found to have lower generation probabilities than the clonotypes that were shared by all four of the sorted-subset donors.

This CDR3 contains 13 residues. Trimming cost V 5 bases and J 2 bases; bases outside gene matches: 2. Looked up from germline, CDR1 is GTSNPN and CDR2 is SVGIG (reference sequence). The sequence was obtained from a man between 25 and 39 years old in good health. The specimen sequenced was naive CD4+ T cells sorted from blood. Noted subset: CD45RA+ positively selected. V usage is TRBV30 and J usage is TRBJ1-5; TRBD1 matches 8 bases. CDR3 loop: CAWGQGRNQPQHF. The CDR3 bases are TGTGCCTGGGGACAGGGCCGCAATCAGCCCCAGCATTTT.